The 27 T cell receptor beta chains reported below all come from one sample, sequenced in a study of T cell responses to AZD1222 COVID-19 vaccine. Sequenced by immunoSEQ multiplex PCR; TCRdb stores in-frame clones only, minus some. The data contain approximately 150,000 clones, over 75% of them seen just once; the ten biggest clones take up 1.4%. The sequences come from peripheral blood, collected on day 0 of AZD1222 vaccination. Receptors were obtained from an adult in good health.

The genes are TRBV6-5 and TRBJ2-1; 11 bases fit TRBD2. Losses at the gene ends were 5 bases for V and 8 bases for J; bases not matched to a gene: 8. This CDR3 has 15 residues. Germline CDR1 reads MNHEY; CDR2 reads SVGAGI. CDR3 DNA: TGTGCCAGCAGTACCCCTAGCGGGGGGCGGGATGAGCAGTTCTTC. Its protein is CASSTPSGGRDEQFF.

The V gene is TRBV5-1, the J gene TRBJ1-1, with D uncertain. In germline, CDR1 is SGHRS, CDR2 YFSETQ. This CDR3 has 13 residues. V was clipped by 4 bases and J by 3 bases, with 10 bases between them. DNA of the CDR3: TGCGCCAGCAGCCCGCGAGCGCACACTGAAGCTTTCTTT. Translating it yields CASSPRAHTEAFF.

The CDR3 protein is CASSRGGWRLAGGLLREQYF. The DNA of the CDR3 is TGTGCCAGCAGTCGGGGGGGGTGGAGGCTTGCGGGAGGGCTGTTGAGAGAGCAGTACTTC. The chain has TRBV6-6 and TRBJ2-7; 9 bases are a match to TRBD2. The CDR3 length is 20 residues. J was trimmed by 7 bases and V by 5 bases; bases with no gene match: 27. CDR1 MNHNY and CDR2 SVGAGI come from the germline V gene (reference sequence).

CDR3 amino acids: CASSVGSNEQFF. In DNA form, the CDR3 reads TGTGCCAGCAGCGTAGGGAGCAATGAGCAGTTCTTC. The V gene is TRBV9, the J gene TRBJ2-1, with D hard to call. Germline lookup yields CDR1 SGDLS and CDR2 YYNGEE. CDR3 length: 12 residues. V lost 0 bases to trimming and J lost 6 bases, with 4 bases between them.

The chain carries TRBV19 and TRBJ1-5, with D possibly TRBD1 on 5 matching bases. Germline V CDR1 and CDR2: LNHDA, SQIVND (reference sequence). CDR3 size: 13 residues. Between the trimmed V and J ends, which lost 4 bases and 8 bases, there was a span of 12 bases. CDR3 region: CASSNRPSEPQHF. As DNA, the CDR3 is TGTGCCAGTAGTAACAGGCCATCGGAGCCCCAGCATTTT.

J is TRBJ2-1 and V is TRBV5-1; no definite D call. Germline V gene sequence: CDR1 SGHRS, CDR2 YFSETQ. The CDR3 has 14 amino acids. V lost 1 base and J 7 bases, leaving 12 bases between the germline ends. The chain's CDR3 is CASSLKTPVNEQFF. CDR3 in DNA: TGCGCCAGCAGCTTGAAAACCCCGGTTAATGAGCAGTTCTTC.

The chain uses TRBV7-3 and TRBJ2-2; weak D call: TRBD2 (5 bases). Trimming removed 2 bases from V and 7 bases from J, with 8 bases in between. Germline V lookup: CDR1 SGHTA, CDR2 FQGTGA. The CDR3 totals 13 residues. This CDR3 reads CASSLEGIGELFF. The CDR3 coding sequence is TGTGCCAGCAGCTTAGAGGGTATCGGGGAGCTGTTTTTT.

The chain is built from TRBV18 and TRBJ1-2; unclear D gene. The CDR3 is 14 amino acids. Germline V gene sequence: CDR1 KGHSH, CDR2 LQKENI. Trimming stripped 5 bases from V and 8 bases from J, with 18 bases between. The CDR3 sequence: CASSAPTGSKGYTF. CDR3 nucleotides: TGTGCCAGCTCAGCTCCGACCGGGTCAAAAGGCTACACCTTC.

As DNA, the CDR3 is TGTGCCAGCAGCTTAGGCATTTTGAATCAGCCCCAGCATTTT. Translated, it gives CASSLGILNQPQHF. The chain links TRBV7-2 to TRBJ1-5, with D unresolved. The V gene's germline CDR1 is SGHTA and CDR2 FQGNSA. This CDR3 contains 14 residues. Trimming left V 1 base short and J 4 bases short, with 8 bases between.

CDR3 loop: CASSLEPTNYGYTF. CDR3 coding DNA: TGCGCCAGCAGCTTGGAACCGACGAACTATGGCTACACCTTC. The chain links TRBV5-1 to TRBJ1-2; D ambiguous. The ends were cut back, 0 bases at V and 2 bases at J, with 8 bases in the middle. Germline V gene data show CDR1 as SGHRS and CDR2 as YFSETQ. The CDR3 extends over 14 amino acids.

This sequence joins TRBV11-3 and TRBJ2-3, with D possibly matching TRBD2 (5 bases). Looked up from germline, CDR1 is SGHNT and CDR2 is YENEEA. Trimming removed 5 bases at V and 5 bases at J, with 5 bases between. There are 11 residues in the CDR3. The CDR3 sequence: CASSRGDTQYF. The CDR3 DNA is TGTGCCAGCAGCCGGGGAGATACGCAGTATTTT.

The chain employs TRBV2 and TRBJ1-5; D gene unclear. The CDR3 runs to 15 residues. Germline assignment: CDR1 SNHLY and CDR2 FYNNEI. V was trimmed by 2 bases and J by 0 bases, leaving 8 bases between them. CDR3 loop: CASSERPVSNQPQHF. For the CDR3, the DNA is TGTGCCAGCAGTGAAAGGCCAGTTAGCAATCAGCCCCAGCATTTT.

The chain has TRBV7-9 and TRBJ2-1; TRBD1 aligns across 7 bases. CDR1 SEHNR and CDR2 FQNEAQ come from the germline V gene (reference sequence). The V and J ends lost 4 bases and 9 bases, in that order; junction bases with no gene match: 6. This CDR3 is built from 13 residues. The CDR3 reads CASSSDRAGEQFF. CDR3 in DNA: TGTGCCAGCAGCTCCGACAGGGCGGGTGAGCAGTTCTTC.

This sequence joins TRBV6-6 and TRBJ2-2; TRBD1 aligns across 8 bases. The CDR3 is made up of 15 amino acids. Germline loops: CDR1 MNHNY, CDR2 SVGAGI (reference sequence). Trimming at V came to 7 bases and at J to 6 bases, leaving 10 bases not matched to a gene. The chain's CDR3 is CASIPGQVFAGELFF. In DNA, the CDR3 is TGTGCCAGCATACCGGGACAGGTTTTCGCCGGGGAGCTGTTTTTT.

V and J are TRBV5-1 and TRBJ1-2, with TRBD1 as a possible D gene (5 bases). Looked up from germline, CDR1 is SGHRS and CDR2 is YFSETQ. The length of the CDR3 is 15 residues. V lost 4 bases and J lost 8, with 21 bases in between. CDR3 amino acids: CASSRLPGTLGGYTF. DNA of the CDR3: TGCGCCAGCAGCCGGTTACCCGGGACCCTTGGAGGCTACACCTTC.

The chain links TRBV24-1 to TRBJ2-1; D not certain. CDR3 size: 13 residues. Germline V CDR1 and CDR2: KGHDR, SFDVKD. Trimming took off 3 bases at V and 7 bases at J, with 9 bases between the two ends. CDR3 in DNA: TGTGCCACCAGTGATGCGTTGGGAAATGAGCAGTTCTTC. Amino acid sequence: CATSDALGNEQFF.

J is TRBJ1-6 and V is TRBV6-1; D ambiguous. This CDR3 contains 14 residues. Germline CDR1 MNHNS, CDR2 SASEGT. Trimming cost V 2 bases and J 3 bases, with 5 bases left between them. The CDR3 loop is CASSELGYNSPLHF. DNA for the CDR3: TGTGCCAGCAGTGAATTGGGCTATAATTCACCCCTCCACTTT.

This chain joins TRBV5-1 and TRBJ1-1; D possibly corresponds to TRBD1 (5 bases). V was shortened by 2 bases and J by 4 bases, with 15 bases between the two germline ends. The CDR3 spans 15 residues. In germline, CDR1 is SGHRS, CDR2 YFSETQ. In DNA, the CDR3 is TGCGCCAGCAGCTTTAGGGGAATCGGGAGCACTGAAGCTTTCTTT. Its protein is CASSFRGIGSTEAFF.

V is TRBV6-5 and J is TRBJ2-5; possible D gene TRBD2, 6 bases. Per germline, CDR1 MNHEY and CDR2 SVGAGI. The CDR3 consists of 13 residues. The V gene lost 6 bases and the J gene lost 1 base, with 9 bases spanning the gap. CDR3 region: CASRAGFQETQYF. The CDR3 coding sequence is TGTGCCAGCAGGGCGGGGTTCCAAGAGACCCAGTACTTC.

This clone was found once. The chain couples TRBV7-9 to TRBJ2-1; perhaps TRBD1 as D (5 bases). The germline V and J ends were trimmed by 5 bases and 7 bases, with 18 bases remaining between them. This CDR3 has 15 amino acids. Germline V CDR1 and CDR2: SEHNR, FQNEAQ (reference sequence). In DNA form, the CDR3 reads TGTGCCAGCAGCCCCCCGAATGGGGCTGATAATGAGCAGTTCTTC. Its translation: CASSPPNGADNEQFF.

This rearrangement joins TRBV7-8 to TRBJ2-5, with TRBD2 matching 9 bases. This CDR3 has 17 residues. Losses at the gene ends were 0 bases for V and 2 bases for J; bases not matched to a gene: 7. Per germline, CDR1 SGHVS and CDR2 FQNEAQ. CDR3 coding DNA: TGTGCCAGCAGCTTAGCGCGCCGGGCGGGGGGGCAAGAGACCCAGTACTTC. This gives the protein CASSLARRAGGQETQYF.

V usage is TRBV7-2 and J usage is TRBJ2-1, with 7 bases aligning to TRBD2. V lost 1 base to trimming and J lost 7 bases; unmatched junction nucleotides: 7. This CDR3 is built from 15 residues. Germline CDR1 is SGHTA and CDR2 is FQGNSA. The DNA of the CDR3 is TGTGCCAGCAGCTTAGGTGGGAGGGCCGTTAATGAGCAGTTCTTC. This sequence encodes CASSLGGRAVNEQFF.

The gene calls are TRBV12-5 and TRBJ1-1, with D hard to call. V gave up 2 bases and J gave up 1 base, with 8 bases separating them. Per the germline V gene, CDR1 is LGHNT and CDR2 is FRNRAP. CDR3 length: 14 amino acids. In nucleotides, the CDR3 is TGTGCTAGTGGTTTGCGGCTATCGAACACTGAAGCTTTCTTT. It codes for CASGLRLSNTEAFF.

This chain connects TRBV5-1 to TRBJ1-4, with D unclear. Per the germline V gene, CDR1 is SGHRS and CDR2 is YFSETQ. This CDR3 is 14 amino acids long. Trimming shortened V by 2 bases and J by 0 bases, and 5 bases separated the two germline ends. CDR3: CASSLDATNEKLFF. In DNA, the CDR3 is TGCGCCAGCAGCTTAGATGCAACTAATGAAAAACTGTTTTTT.

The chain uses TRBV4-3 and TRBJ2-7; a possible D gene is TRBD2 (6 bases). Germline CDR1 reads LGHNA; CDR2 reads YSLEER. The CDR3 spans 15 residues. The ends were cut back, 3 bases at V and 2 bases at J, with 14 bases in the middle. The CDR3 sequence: CASSHPGLLTYEQYF. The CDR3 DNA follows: TGCGCCAGCAGCCATCCCGGACTACTTACCTACGAGCAGTACTTC.

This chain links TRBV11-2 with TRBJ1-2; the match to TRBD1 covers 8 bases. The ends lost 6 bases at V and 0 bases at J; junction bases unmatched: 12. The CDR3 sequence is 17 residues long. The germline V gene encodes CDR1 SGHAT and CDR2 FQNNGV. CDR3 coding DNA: TGTGCCAGCAGTCGTAGCGGGACAGGCCTAACTAACTATGGCTACACCTTC. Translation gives CASSRSGTGLTNYGYTF. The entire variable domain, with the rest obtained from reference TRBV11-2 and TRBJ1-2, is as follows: EAGVAQSPRYKIIEKRQSVAFWCNPISGHATLYWYQQILGQGPKLLIQFQNNGVVDDSQLPKDRFSAERLKGVDSTLKIQPAKLEDSAVYLCASSRSGTGLTNYGYTFGSGTRLTVV.

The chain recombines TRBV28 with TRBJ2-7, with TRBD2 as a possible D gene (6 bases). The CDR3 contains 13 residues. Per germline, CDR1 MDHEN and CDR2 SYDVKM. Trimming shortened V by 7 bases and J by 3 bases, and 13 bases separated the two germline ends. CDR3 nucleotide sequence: TGTGCCAGCACCCACGGGACTGACTACGAGCAGTACTTC. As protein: CASTHGTDYEQYF.